The source of this TCR beta chain is a study of T cells after yellow fever vaccination. In the study overall: Researchers used SMART-Seq v4 Ultra Low Input to prepare fractions that had low cell numbers. Study-wide results and limits: After the booster, roughly 96% of CD4 and about nine tenths of CD8 primary-response clones were re-detected.

The sample holds a few counts of this clonotype. The antigen remains undetermined. V lost 6 bases and J 5 bases, leaving 13 bases between the germline ends. This CDR3 comprises 14 residues. CDR1 and CDR2 from the germline V gene are SNHLY and FYNNEI. UMIs were added to TCR cDNA along with a universal primer site when it was made by 5'RACE template switching. TCRdb re-called the 5' RACE reads through MiXCR, storing one row per CDR3 protein. The profile shows hundreds of thousands of distinct CDR3 sequences, roughly 13% of them singletons. The sequence came from a man younger than 40 who received the YFV17D yellow fever vaccine. Here the sequenced sample was PBMCs, taken on the day of the yellow fever booster vaccination. The chain employs TRBV2 and TRBJ2-2; no clear D. The CDR3, as DNA: TGTGCCAGCAGATTGACGGAACGGACCGGGGAGCTGTTTTTT. Translated, it gives CASRLTERTGELFF.